This entry features one T cell receptor (beta chain) sequence. Deep-level running was used for the assay. The protocol was immunoSEQ multiplex PCR, while the TCRdb copy is restricted to in-frame clones and leaves out a portion. The table records about 1.5 million clones, approximately 98% of them present only once. The sample comes from a study of shared clonotypes between healthy human individuals. The donors were all Caucasian adults (living in Nashville, Tennessee). The source material was naive CD4+ T cells sorted from blood. The subset here: CD45RA+ positively selected. The receptor's source is a man younger than 45 in good health.

The CDR3 sequence: CASSVVQGNTEAFF. The DNA for the CDR3 is TGTGCCAGCAGCGTAGTACAGGGCAACACTGAAGCTTTCTTT. The chain links TRBV9 to TRBJ1-1; maybe TRBD1 (6 bases). CDR1 and CDR2 from the germline V gene are SGDLS and YYNGEE. The CDR3 loop spans 14 amino acids. V gave up 0 bases and J gave up 2 bases, with 8 bases separating them.